One sample yielded the 32 T cell receptor beta chains listed below, sequenced in a study of blood T cell repertoires in COVID-19. Here immunoSEQ multiplex PCR was the method, and the copy in TCRdb shows in-frame clones only, minus some. Of under 200,000 clones listed, 88% were seen once; the top ten hold around a quarter. The sample consisted of peripheral blood. The receptor source for this set is a man aged 55 to 70 with acute or convalescent COVID-19.

The chain recombines TRBV18 with TRBJ1-2, with D unresolved. The CDR3 runs to 14 residues. V lost 2 bases to trimming and J lost 0 bases, with 7 bases between them. CDR1 KGHSH and CDR2 LQKENI come from the germline V gene. In nucleotides, the CDR3 is TGTGCCAGCTCACCAAGCCGAGCTAACTATGGCTACACCTTC. Residues: CASSPSRANYGYTF. Supplemented by reference TRBV18 and TRBJ1-2, the full variable domain reads NAGVMQNPRHLVRRRGQEARLRCSPMKGHSHVYWYRQLPEEGLKFMVYLQKENIIDESGMPKERFSAEFPKEGPSILRIQQVVRGDSAAYFCASSPSRANYGYTFGSGTRLTVV.

The V and J genes are TRBV7-9 and TRBJ2-5; 12 nucleotides line up with TRBD1. Trimming cost V 7 bases and J 4 bases; bases outside gene matches: 16. The CDR3 consists of 18 residues. Germline-derived CDR1 and CDR2 are SEHNR and FQNEAQ (reference sequence). CDR3 region: CASTPRGTGGLWGETQYF. CDR3 DNA: TGTGCCAGCACCCCTAGGGGGACAGGGGGCCTATGGGGAGAGACCCAGTACTTC.

The V and J genes are TRBV10-3 and TRBJ2-5, with D tentatively TRBD2 (5 bases). With 7 bases removed from V and 2 bases from J, the gap between germline ends came to 11 bases. Germline V gene lookup returns CDR1 ENHRY and CDR2 SYGVKD. CDR3 length: 13 residues. CDR3 sequence: CAIKASRQETQYF. The CDR3 DNA reads TGTGCCATCAAGGCTAGCCGACAAGAGACCCAGTACTTC.

The chain recombines TRBV19 with TRBJ1-2, with 7 bases fitting TRBD1. Trimming removed 6 bases from V and 1 base from J; junction bases left unmatched: 5. Germline CDR1 and CDR2: LNHDA and SQIVND (reference sequence). CDR3 length: 14 residues. The CDR3 loop reads CASRRDSRNYGYTF. The CDR3 DNA reads TGTGCCAGTAGACGGGACAGTCGTAACTATGGCTACACCTTC.

A few counts support this clone. V is TRBV19 and J is TRBJ2-3; 12 nucleotides line up with TRBD2. V gave up 3 bases and J gave up 4 bases; unmatched junction bases: 5. Germline V gives CDR1 LNHDA, CDR2 SQIVND (reference sequence). The length of the CDR3 is 16 residues. CDR3 bases: TGTGCCAGTAGTATGTCTAGCGGGAGGGCATCAGATACGCAGTATTTT. Protein sequence: CASSMSSGRASDTQYF.

The V call is TRBV24-1, the J call TRBJ2-2; tentatively, D is TRBD2 (6 bases). The ends were cut back, 9 bases at V and 2 bases at J, with 9 bases in the middle. Germline-derived CDR1 and CDR2 are KGHDR and SFDVKD. The CDR3 totals 13 residues. For the CDR3, the DNA is TGTGCCACCTCTAGCGCCAACACCGGGGAGCTGTTTTTT. Translated: CATSSANTGELFF.

This clone was observed a handful of times. The chain joins TRBV18 to TRBJ2-2; weak D call: TRBD1 (5 bases). The germline V gene has CDR1 KGHSH and CDR2 LQKENI. V lost 3 bases, J lost 4 bases, and 9 bases lay in between. CDR3 length equals 14 residues. This chain's CDR3 is CASSPRQITGELFF. CDR3 DNA: TGTGCCAGCTCACCGCGACAGATCACCGGGGAGCTGTTTTTT.

This clone appeared a single time. The rearrangement links TRBV7-9 to TRBJ1-2; D is undetermined. CDR1 and CDR2 from the germline V gene are SEHNR and FQNEAQ (reference sequence). Trimming removed 2 bases at V and 6 bases at J, with 7 bases between. This CDR3 is built from 12 residues. The CDR3 DNA reads TGTGCCAGCAGCTTATTTGAGAATGGCTACACCTTC. The encoded protein is CASSLFENGYTF. Supplemented by reference TRBV7-9 and TRBJ1-2, the full variable domain reads DTGVSQNPRHKITKRGQNVTFRCDPISEHNRLYWYRQTLGQGPEFLTYFQNEAQLEKSRLLSDRFSAERPKGSFSTLEIQRTEQGDSAMYLCASSLFENGYTFGSGTRLTVV.

The chain carries TRBV29-1 and TRBJ2-1; 8 nucleotides align to TRBD1. Trimming removed 0 bases from V and 2 bases from J; junction bases left unmatched: 6. Looked up from germline, CDR1 is SQVTM and CDR2 is ANQGSEA. The CDR3 consists of 16 residues. The CDR3 region has the DNA TGCAGCGTTGAAGAGAGGGCAGGGGGCACCTACAATGAGCAGTTCTTC. Translation: CSVEERAGGTYNEQFF.

The CDR3 nucleotides are TGCAGCGTTGGAACGACAGGCGTCAATGAAAAACTGTTTTTT. Translation gives CSVGTTGVNEKLFF. The J gene is TRBJ1-4, the V gene TRBV29-1, with D maybe TRBD1 (6 bases). CDR1 and CDR2 from the germline V gene are SQVTM and ANQGSEA. V dropped 4 bases and J dropped 5 bases, with 14 bases sitting between them. The CDR3 runs 14 residues.

The chain carries TRBV2 and TRBJ1-6; the match to TRBD1 covers 7 bases. This CDR3 region has 13 residues. The germline V gene has CDR1 SNHLY and CDR2 FYNNEI. V shed 4 bases and J 13 bases; nucleotides not matched to a gene: 7. The CDR3 loop reads CASSVPGGSPLHF. The DNA for the CDR3 is TGTGCCAGCAGTGTTCCAGGGGGATCTCCCCTCCACTTT.

The CDR3 sequence: CASSLTGGQQDTQYF. The CDR3 coding sequence is TGTGCCAGCAGCTTAACAGGGGGACAGCAAGATACGCAGTATTTT. This chain joins TRBV7-3 and TRBJ2-3, with 7 positions matching TRBD1. CDR3 size: 15 residues. Germline CDR1 is SGHTA and CDR2 is FQGTGA. V shed 0 bases and J 5 bases; nucleotides not matched to a gene: 5.

This CDR3 is CASTPGAGDGYGYTF. CDR3 DNA sequence: TGTGCCAGCACTCCAGGGGCGGGTGACGGCTATGGCTACACCTTC. The chain is built from TRBV6-5 and TRBJ1-2; maybe TRBD1 (6 bases). Trimming left V 7 bases short and J 4 bases short, with 19 bases between. Germline-derived CDR1 and CDR2 are MNHEY and SVGAGI. This CDR3 spans 15 amino acids.

The chain employs TRBV5-6 and TRBJ2-5; TRBD2 matches 11 bases. From germline, CDR1 is SGHDT and CDR2 YYEEEE. The CDR3 runs 16 residues. J gave up 1 base and V 0 bases, and 2 bases lay outside the gene matches. The chain's CDR3 is CASSLGLAGSQETQYF. DNA for the CDR3: TGTGCCAGCAGCTTGGGACTAGCGGGGAGCCAAGAGACCCAGTACTTC.

V and J are TRBV21-1 and TRBJ2-4; whether TRBD1, the table's D call, matches the DNA was not checked. TRBV21-1 is designated a pseudogene. The CDR3 length is 22 residues. CDR3 coding DNA: TGTGCCAGCAGGACCAAACAGGGGGCGACTTGGCTCGGGGGTCTAGCCAAAAACATTCAGTACTTC. Its protein product is CASRTKQGATWLGGLAKNIQYF.

This sequence joins TRBV20-1 and TRBJ1-5; 7 bases are shared with TRBD1. The CDR3 extends over 15 amino acids. CDR1 and CDR2 (germline): DFQATT, SNEGSKA (reference sequence). Losses at the gene ends were 6 bases for V and 0 bases for J; bases not matched to a gene: 8. The CDR3 protein is CSASTQGYSNQPQHF. CDR3 DNA: TGCAGTGCCAGTACACAGGGGTATAGCAATCAGCCCCAGCATTTT.

The chain links TRBV27 to TRBJ1-4, with no clear D. The CDR3 has 15 amino acids. From germline, CDR1 is MNHEY and CDR2 SMNVEV (reference sequence). V was cut by 5 bases and J by 2 bases, with 12 bases left in between. The CDR3 DNA reads TGTGCCAGCAGTCTCACCTCGCGTACTAATGAAAAACTGTTTTTT. The encoded protein is CASSLTSRTNEKLFF.

The chain uses TRBV24-1 and TRBJ1-2; the D gene is possibly TRBD1 (6 bases). The V end lost 4 bases, the J end lost 3 bases, and 14 bases lay between the germline ends. The CDR3 has 15 residues. Per germline, CDR1 KGHDR and CDR2 SFDVKD. DNA of the CDR3: TGTGCCACCAGTGACACGACAGGAGGACACTATGGCTACACCTTC. Its protein product is CATSDTTGGHYGYTF.

V gene TRBV19 combines with J gene TRBJ2-3; D unclear. The germline CDR1 and CDR2 sequences are LNHDA and SQIVND (reference sequence). The V end lost 3 bases, the J end lost 0 bases, and 7 bases lay between the germline ends. This CDR3 spans 14 amino acids. This CDR3 is CASSIEASTDTQYF. Here the CDR3 DNA reads TGTGCCAGTAGTATTGAGGCTAGCACAGATACGCAGTATTTT.

CDR3 nucleotide sequence: TGTGCCAGCAGCGTAGATGCAGATAACACTGAAGCTTTCTTT. Translation: CASSVDADNTEAFF. This chain links TRBV9 with TRBJ1-1; D gene ambiguous. CDR3 length: 14 residues. Germline V gene data show CDR1 as SGDLS and CDR2 as YYNGEE. The ends were cut back, 0 bases at V and 2 bases at J, with 8 bases in the middle.

This chain connects TRBV10-3 to TRBJ1-1; D is uncertain. Per germline, CDR1 ENHRY and CDR2 SYGVKD. The length of the CDR3 is 13 residues. Trimming shortened V by 3 bases and J by 7 bases, and 12 bases separated the two germline ends. CDR3 amino acids: CAISDRSEGEAFF. CDR3 in DNA: TGTGCCATCAGTGACAGGTCGGAAGGTGAAGCTTTCTTT.

The V gene is TRBV29-1, the J gene TRBJ1-2, with a weak D call TRBD1 (6 bases). Germline V gives CDR1 SQVTM, CDR2 ANQGSEA. Trimming stripped 3 bases from V and 6 bases from J, with 11 bases between. The CDR3 length is 12 residues. CDR3: CSVEGQGHGYTF. CDR3 coding DNA: TGCAGCGTTGAGGGGCAGGGGCATGGCTACACCTTC. The full variable domain, completed using reference TRBV29-1 and TRBJ1-2, is SAVISQKPSRDICQRGTSLTIQCQVDSQVTMMFWYRQQPGQSLTLIATANQGSEATYESGFVIDKFPISRPNLTFSTLTVSNMSPEDSSIYLCSVEGQGHGYTFGSGTRLTVV.

V gene TRBV29-1 combines with J gene TRBJ2-3; 7 bases map to TRBD1. Germline V gene data show CDR1 as SQVTM and CDR2 as ANQGSEA. The length of the CDR3 is 14 residues. The V gene end was trimmed by 4 bases and the J gene end by 3 bases; junction bases not matched to a gene: 7. As DNA, the CDR3 is TGCAGCGTTGGACAGGGAACGAGTACAGATACGCAGTATTTT. Residues: CSVGQGTSTDTQYF.

CDR3 sequence: CASSANRGPDTQYF. The CDR3 region has the DNA TGTGCCAGCAGCGCGAACAGAGGGCCAGATACGCAGTATTTT. This chain links TRBV7-6 with TRBJ2-3; perhaps TRBD2 as D (5 bases). In germline, CDR1 is SGHVS, CDR2 FNYEAQ. The CDR3 runs 14 residues. Trimming removed 5 bases at V and 4 bases at J, with 13 bases between.

V usage is TRBV5-8 and J usage is TRBJ1-3, with TRBD1 identical over 11 bases. The CDR3 runs 14 residues. The germline CDR1 and CDR2 sequences are SGHTS and YDEGEE. The V segment lost 4 bases and the J segment 8 bases; nucleotides outside the gene matches: 5. CDR3 sequence: CASSVGQGAYTIYF. CDR3 DNA: TGTGCCAGCAGCGTTGGACAGGGGGCATACACCATATATTTT.

The chain couples TRBV12-3 or TRBV12-4 to TRBJ1-4; D unclear. V dropped 3 bases and J dropped 7 bases, with 6 bases sitting between them. The CDR3 length is 12 residues. This CDR3 reads CASSFPVEKLFF. The CDR3 DNA reads TGTGCCAGCAGTTTTCCTGTTGAAAAACTGTTTTTT.

The rearrangement links TRBV5-6 to TRBJ1-4; 7 nucleotides agree with TRBD1. V shed 0 bases and J 0 bases; nucleotides not matched to a gene: 8. CDR3 length: 18 amino acids. Germline V gene sequence: CDR1 SGHDT, CDR2 YYEEEE. Here the CDR3 DNA reads TGTGCCAGCAGCTTGGGACCCCACAGGGGTGCAACTAATGAAAAACTGTTTTTT. Residues: CASSLGPHRGATNEKLFF.

The DNA for the CDR3 is TGTGCCTGGAGGGAGACAGGGCGCGTTAGCAATCAGCCCCAGCATTTT. Translation: CAWRETGRVSNQPQHF. The chain links TRBV30 to TRBJ1-5, with TRBD1 matching over 7 bases. Trimming took 3 bases from V and 0 from J; bases not matched to a gene: 8. Germline V gene data show CDR1 as GTSNPN and CDR2 as SVGIG (reference sequence). The CDR3 extends over 16 amino acids.

The rearrangement joins TRBV11-3 to TRBJ2-7; 7 bases map to TRBD1. V was pared by 1 base and J by 2 bases, with 5 bases of the junction left unmatched. The CDR3 is 15 amino acids. Germline V gives CDR1 SGHNT, CDR2 YENEEA. The CDR3 DNA reads as TGTGCCAGCAGCTTAGGGCAGGGGGTTCCCTACGAGCAGTACTTC. This encodes CASSLGQGVPYEQYF.

A few counts support this clone. The rearrangement links TRBV19 to TRBJ1-2; D is perhaps TRBD1 (6 bases). This CDR3 is 14 amino acids long. V shed 2 bases and J shed 5 bases, with 12 bases lying between them. The germline gives CDR1 LNHDA, CDR2 SQIVND (reference sequence). The CDR3 coding sequence is TGTGCCAGTAGTATATCCGGACAGATTTATGGCTACACCTTC. This encodes CASSISGQIYGYTF. The whole variable domain, filled in from reference TRBV19 and TRBJ1-2, reads DGGITQSPKYLFRKEGQNVTLSCEQNLNHDAMYWYRQDPGQGLRLIYYSQIVNDFQKGDIAEGYSVSREKKESFPLTVTSAQKNPTAFYLCASSISGQIYGYTFGSGTRLTVV.

V gene TRBV19 combines with J gene TRBJ1-5; D gene uncertain. This CDR3 has 14 residues. Germline V gives CDR1 LNHDA, CDR2 SQIVND (reference sequence). Trimming stripped 5 bases from V and 1 base from J, with 9 bases between. The CDR3 DNA reads TGTGCCAGTAGTCTGTCCCTAAGCAATCAGCCCCAGCATTTT. Its protein is CASSLSLSNQPQHF.

The chain carries TRBV15 and TRBJ2-7; TRBD1 is a possible D gene (6 bases). This CDR3 is 17 amino acids long. V dropped 1 base and J dropped 3 bases, with 19 bases sitting between them. CDR1 and CDR2 (germline): LNHNV, YYDKDF (reference sequence). CDR3 DNA: TGTGCCACCAGCAGAGTACAGGGTGGGTTATGGCACTACGAGCAGTACGTC. This gives the protein CATSRVQGGLWHYEQYV.